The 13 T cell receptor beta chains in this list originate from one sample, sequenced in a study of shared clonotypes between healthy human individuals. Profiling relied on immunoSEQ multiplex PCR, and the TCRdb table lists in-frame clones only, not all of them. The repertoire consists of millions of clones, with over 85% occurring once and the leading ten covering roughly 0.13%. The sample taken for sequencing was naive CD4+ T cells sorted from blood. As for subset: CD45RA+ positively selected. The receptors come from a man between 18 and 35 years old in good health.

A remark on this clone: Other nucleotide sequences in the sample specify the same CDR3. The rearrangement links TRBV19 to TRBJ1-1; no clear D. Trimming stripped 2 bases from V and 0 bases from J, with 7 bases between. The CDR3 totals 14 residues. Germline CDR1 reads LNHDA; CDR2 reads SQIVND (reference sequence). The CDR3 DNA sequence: TGTGCCAGTAGTATACCCGGTCTGAACACTGAAGCTTTCTTT. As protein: CASSIPGLNTEAFF. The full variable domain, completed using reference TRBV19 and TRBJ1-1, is DGGITQSPKYLFRKEGQNVTLSCEQNLNHDAMYWYRQDPGQGLRLIYYSQIVNDFQKGDIAEGYSVSREKKESFPLTVTSAQKNPTAFYLCASSIPGLNTEAFFGQGTRLTVV.

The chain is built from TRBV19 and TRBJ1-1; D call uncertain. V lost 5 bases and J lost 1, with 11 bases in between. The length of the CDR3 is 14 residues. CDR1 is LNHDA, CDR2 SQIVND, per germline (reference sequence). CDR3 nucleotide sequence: TGTGCCAGTAGTGCCGGACGGGAGAACACTGAAGCTTTCTTT. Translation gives CASSAGRENTEAFF.

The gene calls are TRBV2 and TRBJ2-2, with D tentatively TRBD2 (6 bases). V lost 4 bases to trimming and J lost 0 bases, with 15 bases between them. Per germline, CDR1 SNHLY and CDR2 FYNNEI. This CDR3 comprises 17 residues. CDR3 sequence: CASSALGGATNTGELFF. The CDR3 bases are TGTGCCAGCAGTGCCCTCGGGGGAGCCACGAACACCGGGGAGCTGTTTTTT.

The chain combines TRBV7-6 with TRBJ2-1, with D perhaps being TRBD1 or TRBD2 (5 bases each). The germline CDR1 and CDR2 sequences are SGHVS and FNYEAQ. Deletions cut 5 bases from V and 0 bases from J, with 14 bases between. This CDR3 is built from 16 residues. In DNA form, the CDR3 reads TGTGCCAGCAGCCCCCAACTAGGGGCCTCCTACAATGAGCAGTTCTTC. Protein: CASSPQLGASYNEQFF.

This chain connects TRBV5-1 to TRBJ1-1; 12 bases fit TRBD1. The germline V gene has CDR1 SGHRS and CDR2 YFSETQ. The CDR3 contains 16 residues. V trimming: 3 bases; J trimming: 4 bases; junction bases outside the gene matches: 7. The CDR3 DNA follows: TGCGCCAGCAGCTCCTCCGGGACAGGGGGCCTCACTGAAGCTTTCTTT. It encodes CASSSSGTGGLTEAFF.

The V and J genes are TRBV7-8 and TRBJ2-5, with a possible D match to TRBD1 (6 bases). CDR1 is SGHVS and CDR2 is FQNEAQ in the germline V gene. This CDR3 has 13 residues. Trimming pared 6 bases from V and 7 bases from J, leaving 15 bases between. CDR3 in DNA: TGTGCCAGCAGAGGGGGTGGCCGGATGACCCAGTACTTC. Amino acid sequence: CASRGGGRMTQYF. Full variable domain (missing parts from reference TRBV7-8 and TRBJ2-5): GAGVSQSPRYKVAKRGQDVALRCDPISGHVSLFWYQQALGQGPEFLTYFQNEAQLDKSGLPSDRFFAERPEGSVSTLKIQRTQQEDSAVYLCASRGGGRMTQYFGPGTRLLVL.

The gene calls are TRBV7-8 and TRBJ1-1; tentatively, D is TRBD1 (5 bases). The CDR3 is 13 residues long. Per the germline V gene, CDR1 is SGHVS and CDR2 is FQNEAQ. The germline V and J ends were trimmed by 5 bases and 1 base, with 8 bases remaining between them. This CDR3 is CASSQQENTEAFF. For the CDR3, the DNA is TGTGCCAGCAGCCAACAGGAGAACACTGAAGCTTTCTTT.

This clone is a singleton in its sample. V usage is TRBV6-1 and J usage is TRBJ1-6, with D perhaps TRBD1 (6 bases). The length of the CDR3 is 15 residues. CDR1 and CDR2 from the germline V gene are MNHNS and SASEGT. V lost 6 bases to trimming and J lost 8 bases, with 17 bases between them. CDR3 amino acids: CASRETGIMDSPLHF. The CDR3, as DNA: TGTGCCAGCAGGGAAACAGGGATCATGGATTCACCCCTCCACTTT.

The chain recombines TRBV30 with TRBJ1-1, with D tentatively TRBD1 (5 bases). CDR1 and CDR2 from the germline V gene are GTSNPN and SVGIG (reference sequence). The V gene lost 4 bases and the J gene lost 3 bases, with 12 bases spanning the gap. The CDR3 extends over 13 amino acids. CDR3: CAWTGPQDTEAFF. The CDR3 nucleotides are TGTGCCTGGACGGGACCCCAAGACACTGAAGCTTTCTTT.

CDR3 bases: TGCGCCAGCGCATACTCGGGACAGGGAGAGACCCAGTACTTC. It codes for CASAYSGQGETQYF. The genes are TRBV5-1 and TRBJ2-5; 9 nucleotides align to TRBD1. Trimming removed 7 bases from V and 4 bases from J; junction bases left unmatched: 8. This CDR3 has 14 residues. Per germline, CDR1 SGHRS and CDR2 YFSETQ.

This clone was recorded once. The CDR3 reads CASKLPAGSSYEQYF. The CDR3 DNA reads as TGTGCCAGCAAGCTCCCCGCGGGTAGCTCCTACGAGCAGTACTTC. The V gene is TRBV2, the J gene TRBJ2-7; a weak D match, TRBD2 (5 bases). Trimming removed 7 bases from V and 0 bases from J, with 16 bases in between. The germline V gene has CDR1 SNHLY and CDR2 FYNNEI. The CDR3 totals 15 residues.

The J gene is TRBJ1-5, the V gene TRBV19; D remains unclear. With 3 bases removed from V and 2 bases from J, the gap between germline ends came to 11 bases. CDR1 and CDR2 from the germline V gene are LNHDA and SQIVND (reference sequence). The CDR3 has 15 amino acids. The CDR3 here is CASSMSQHGNQPQHF. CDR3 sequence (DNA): TGTGCCAGTAGTATGTCCCAGCACGGCAATCAGCCCCAGCATTTT. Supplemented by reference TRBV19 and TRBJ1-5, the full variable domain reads DGGITQSPKYLFRKEGQNVTLSCEQNLNHDAMYWYRQDPGQGLRLIYYSQIVNDFQKGDIAEGYSVSREKKESFPLTVTSAQKNPTAFYLCASSMSQHGNQPQHFGDGTRLSIL.

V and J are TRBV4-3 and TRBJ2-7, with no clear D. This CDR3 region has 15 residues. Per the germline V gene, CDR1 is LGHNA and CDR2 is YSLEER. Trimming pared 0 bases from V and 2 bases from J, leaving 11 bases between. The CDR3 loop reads CASSQDLGPTYEQYF. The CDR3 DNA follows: TGCGCCAGCAGCCAAGATTTAGGTCCAACCTACGAGCAGTACTTC.